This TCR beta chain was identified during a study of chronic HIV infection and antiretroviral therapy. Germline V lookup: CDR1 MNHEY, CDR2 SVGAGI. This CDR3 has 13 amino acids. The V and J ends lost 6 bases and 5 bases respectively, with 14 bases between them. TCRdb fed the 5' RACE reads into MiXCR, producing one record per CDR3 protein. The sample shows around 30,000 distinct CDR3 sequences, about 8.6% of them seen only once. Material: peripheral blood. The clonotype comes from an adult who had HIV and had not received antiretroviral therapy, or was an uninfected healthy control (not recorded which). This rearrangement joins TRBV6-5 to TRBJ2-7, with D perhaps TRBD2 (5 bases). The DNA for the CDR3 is TGTGCCAGCAGCCCGGAGCGGTTAAACGAGCAGTACTTC. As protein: CASSPERLNEQYF.